This T cell receptor beta chain was retrieved from a study of T cells after yellow fever vaccination (dated by TCRdb to between 2018 and 2020). A note on the overall study: The SMART-Seq v4 Ultra Low Input RNA kit was used to prepare libraries from fractions with low cell numbers. To follow T-cell clones before and after primary and booster YFV17D yellow fever vaccination, bulk TCR alpha and beta repertoires were sequenced over time. The cohort comprised two healthy male donors, one aged 18 to 30 and one aged 30 to 40 years. Blood was collected at multiple timepoints before and after primary and secondary immunization, and bulk PBMC replicates and cell subsets were isolated. Overall study results and their limits: After the booster, most of the clones that had expanded following primary vaccination were detected again (just under 97% of CD4 and 88% of CD8), which suggests that memory was broadly maintained. FACS-sorted repertoires could contain abundant contaminating clonotypes from the bulk population, so computational filtering was required. Only two donors were included in the study, so the extent to which the findings can be generalized is limited. Compared with the primary T-cell response, the secondary T-cell response was faster but weaker, reaching its peak on day 5 rather than on day 15. A small share of clonotypes occurred in both CD4 and CD8 compartments, likely arising from convergent recombination.

CDR1 ENHRY and CDR2 SYGVKD are derived from the germline V gene. There are 14 amino acids in the CDR3, from cysteine to phenylalanine inclusive. Just the 42-base CDR3 DNA is kept, in frame starting at base 1. Deletion took 3 bases off V and 0 bases off J, with a span of 8 bases between the germline ends. Only a few counts were recorded for this clonotype. This clone's antigen is unknown. Base qualities are not recorded, but no much larger clone differs from it by a single base. Synthesis of TCR cDNA relied on 5'RACE template switching, a step that introduced a universal primer site along with unique molecular identifiers. Priming of cDNA synthesis was performed from both the TCR alpha and TCR beta constant segments. Library amplification used two PCR steps, and the second PCR step added sample barcodes and sequencing adapters. Libraries were sequenced on Illumina HiSeq 2500 (2x100 bp) or NovaSeq (2x150 bp). The published analysis was carried out like this. MIGEC handled demultiplexing of reads and collapsing into UMI consensus sequences, while MiXCR performed V(D)J alignment. Vaccine-responding clonotypes were identified with edgeR using replicate PBMC samples, with FDR below 0.01 and a log2 fold change above 5 up to day 15 being required. Each bulk clonotype was labeled CD4 or CD8 based on which sequenced repertoire, CD4 or CD8, contained the clonotype at higher abundance. TCRdb reworked the public reads: Q25 trimming with fastp, MiXCR clone assembly, productive beta chains retained. Under each unique CDR3 protein, matching rows form one entry showing the most common genes and DNA. The V and J calls reflect TCRdb's pipeline rather than the authors' work. Present in this sample are 160,000 or so distinct CDR3 sequences, approximately 6.8% of which were seen just once. The biggest ten clones account for around 2.3% of the sample.

The intended sense of this specimen's treatment or condition label: live attenuated yellow fever vaccine strain. A standard Ficoll-Paque protocol was used to isolate PBMCs from peripheral blood. Dynabeads CD4 and CD8 positive selection kits were used to isolate the CD4 and CD8 T-cell fractions. TriZol was used to extract RNA from bulk PBMCs, from CD4 and CD8 fractions, and from dextramer-positive and dextramer-negative fractions. This TCR was sampled from a young man who received the YFV17D yellow fever vaccine. The sequencing used CD4+ T cells sorted from PBMCs, collected 5 days after the first yellow fever vaccination. Recombination connected TRBV10-3 to TRBJ1-2, and the D gene may be TRBD1, 5 bases matching. The nucleotide sequence reads TGTGCCATCAGTGAAGGGGCCACTAACTATGGCTACACCTTC. It translates as CAISEGATNYGYTF.